Below, 15 T cell receptor beta chains from the same sample are listed, as sequenced in a study of T cell changes during pregnancy in multiple sclerosis (dated by TCRdb to 2018 to 2020). Preparation of the library involved the immunoSEQ multiplex PCR assay. The immuneACCESS repertoire file appears here via TCRdb, limited to in-frame rearrangements. These files lack a portion of the clones; in checked studies, under half of the deficit traces to unresolved V genes, and the cause of the others is not known. This sample holds just under 95,000 clones; approximately 92% were observed only once. The ten largest make up about 2.4% of the sample. The sample here was peripheral blood, taken in the first trimester of pregnancy. These receptor sequences come from a female donor with multiple sclerosis, enrolled in a pregnancy study.

The sample holds one count of this clone. The V call is TRBV6-1, the J call TRBJ1-1; the D gene is possibly TRBD1 (6 bases). Trimming removed 5 bases from V and 4 bases from J, with 17 bases in between. CDR1 MNHNS and CDR2 SASEGT come from the germline V gene. This CDR3 has 15 residues. The CDR3 reads CASSPNRVGITEAFF. Here the CDR3 DNA reads TGTGCCAGCAGTCCAAACAGGGTTGGGATCACTGAAGCTTTCTTT.

The V call is TRBV10-3, the J call TRBJ2-7; 11 positions agree with TRBD1. The J segment lost 6 bases and the V segment lost 4 bases, leaving 11 bases of the junction unmatched. The CDR3 is made up of 16 amino acids. Germline-derived CDR1 and CDR2 are ENHRY and SYGVKD. The CDR3 spells CAISGAQGQGVREQYF. The CDR3, as DNA: TGTGCCATCAGTGGGGCTCAGGGACAGGGGGTACGCGAGCAGTACTTC.

This clone was observed a single time. CDR3 in amino acids: CASSLEGDRESVTEAFF. CDR3 coding DNA: TGTGCCAGCAGCTTAGAGGGGGACAGGGAGTCGGTCACTGAAGCTTTCTTT. The V and J genes are TRBV7-9 and TRBJ1-1; 9 nucleotides match TRBD1. The length of the CDR3 is 17 residues. After removal of 1 base from V and 4 bases from J, the junction contained 10 bases not matched to a gene. Germline CDR1 reads SEHNR; CDR2 reads FQNEAQ (reference sequence).

The chain is built from TRBV5-4 and TRBJ1-2; D not certain. Germline V lookup: CDR1 SGHNT, CDR2 YYREEE (reference sequence). The V end lost 4 bases, the J end lost 0 bases, and 10 bases lay between the germline ends. CDR3 length: 14 amino acids. In DNA form, the CDR3 reads TGTGCCAGCAGCGTTGAGTACTCTAACTATGGCTACACCTTC. It is translated as CASSVEYSNYGYTF.

The chain uses TRBV7-8 and TRBJ1-2; D may be TRBD1 (6 bases). Germline V gene data show CDR1 as SGHVS and CDR2 as FQNEAQ. V gave up 2 bases and J gave up 5 bases, with 30 bases separating them. The CDR3 is 20 amino acids. CDR3 region: CASSLFFPRRQDPMAYGYTF. The DNA of the CDR3 is TGTGCCAGCAGCTTATTCTTCCCCCGACGACAGGATCCCATGGCTTATGGCTACACCTTC.

The V call is TRBV15, the J call TRBJ2-1; 11 bases align to TRBD2. V lost 0 bases and J lost 7; bases outside the gene matches: 5. Germline CDR1 reads LNHNV; CDR2 reads YYDKDF (reference sequence). This CDR3 has 16 residues. CDR3 sequence reads: CATSRDLAGGINEQFF. Written as DNA, the CDR3 is TGTGCCACCAGCAGAGATCTAGCGGGAGGTATAAATGAGCAGTTCTTC.

The genes are TRBV5-1 and TRBJ1-2; D is undetermined. This CDR3 contains 15 residues. Trimming removed 2 bases at V and 8 bases at J, with 19 bases between. Germline V gene sequence: CDR1 SGHRS, CDR2 YFSETQ. Here the CDR3 reads CASSLSLTGSGGYTF. The CDR3 DNA reads TGCGCCAGCAGCTTAAGCCTTACGGGGAGTGGGGGCTACACCTTC.

The chain combines TRBV11-3 with TRBJ2-1, with 7 bases matching TRBD1. The germline V gene has CDR1 SGHNT and CDR2 YENEEA. The J segment lost 12 bases and the V segment lost 4 bases, leaving 6 bases of the junction unmatched. This CDR3 is built from 12 residues. The CDR3 protein is CASSSTGVRQFF. CDR3 bases: TGTGCCAGCAGCTCCACAGGGGTCCGGCAGTTCTTC.

This rearrangement joins TRBV7-8 to TRBJ2-1; D perhaps matches TRBD2 (6 bases). CDR3 length: 15 amino acids. Germline-derived CDR1 and CDR2 are SGHVS and FQNEAQ. The V end was cut by 3 bases, the J end by 2 bases, with 11 bases between. The CDR3 DNA is TGTGCCAGCAGCTTGGCGGGGTCGACCTACAATGAGCAGTTCTTC. Translating gives CASSLAGSTYNEQFF.

The DNA of the CDR3 is TGTGCCAGCAGCGTCGGGGGAATAGCGGGTTACCTCTCTAGCACAGATACGCAGTATTTT. The encoded protein is CASSVGGIAGYLSSTDTQYF. The chain carries TRBV9 and TRBJ2-3; 7 bases line up with TRBD2. Looked up from germline, CDR1 is SGDLS and CDR2 is YYNGEE. V lost 2 bases to trimming and J lost 0 bases; unmatched junction nucleotides: 18. There are 20 residues in the CDR3.

This sequence joins TRBV28 and TRBJ1-1; D might be TRBD1 (6 bases). The CDR3 spans 15 residues. Germline CDR1 reads MDHEN; CDR2 reads SYDVKM. Trimming cost V 5 bases and J 3 bases, with 16 bases left between them. The DNA of the CDR3 is TGTGCCAGCAGTCCAGCGACAGGCGTGTACACTGAAGCTTTCTTT. Translating it yields CASSPATGVYTEAFF.

The chain couples TRBV9 to TRBJ2-2, with 10 nucleotides matching TRBD1. Germline V CDR1 and CDR2: SGDLS, YYNGEE. Trimming cost V 1 base and J 5 bases; bases outside gene matches: 8. CDR3 length: 17 residues. CDR3 loop: CASSVTGTGVLTGELFF. The CDR3 DNA is TGTGCCAGCAGCGTAACCGGGACAGGGGTTTTAACCGGGGAGCTGTTTTTT.

This chain joins TRBV5-1 and TRBJ1-2, with D perhaps TRBD1 (5 bases). V was shortened by 0 bases and J by 7 bases, with 16 bases between the two germline ends. The CDR3 covers 15 residues. Germline CDR1 is SGHRS and CDR2 is YFSETQ. CDR3 nucleotides: TGCGCCAGCAGCTTGGGTATTCAGGGCGTTAGTGGCTACACCTTC. Translated: CASSLGIQGVSGYTF. The full variable domain, with the rest looked up from reference TRBV5-1 and TRBJ1-2, is KAGVTQTPRYLIKTRGQQVTLSCSPISGHRSVSWYQQTPGQGLQFLFEYFSETQRNKGNFPGRFSGRQFSNSRSEMNVSTLELGDSALYLCASSLGIQGVSGYTFGSGTRLTVV.

The chain employs TRBV6-5 and TRBJ2-1; 7 bases agree with TRBD1. The germline V gene encodes CDR1 MNHEY and CDR2 SVGAGI. This CDR3 spans 14 amino acids. Trimming cost V 9 bases and J 5 bases; bases outside gene matches: 10. CDR3 sequence reads: CASSRDRVNNEQFF. CDR3 nucleotides: TGTGCCAGTTCCCGAGACAGGGTAAACAATGAGCAGTTCTTC.

This chain links TRBV9 with TRBJ2-6; 7 positions agree with TRBD2. The CDR3 spans 15 residues. V was pared by 6 bases and J by 4 bases, with 7 bases of the junction left unmatched. Germline CDR1 is SGDLS and CDR2 is YYNGEE. The chain's CDR3 is CASTGGALGANVLTF. DNA for the CDR3: TGTGCCAGCACGGGAGGAGCGCTAGGGGCCAACGTCCTGACTTTC. The variable domain in full, completed from reference TRBV9 and TRBJ2-6, reads DSGVTQTPKHLITATGQRVTLRCSPRSGDLSVYWYQQSLDQGLQFLIQYYNGEERAKGNILERFSAQQFPDLHSELNLSSLELGDSALYFCASTGGALGANVLTFGAGSRLTVL.